Listed here are 17 T cell receptor beta chains from one sample, sequenced in a study of control samples from healthy donors and cancer patients. The table came from immunoSEQ multiplex PCR; TCRdb's copy has only in-frame clones and leaves some out. The sample comprises more than 85,000 clones, roughly nine tenths of which are singletons, and approximately 4% rests with the top ten. The sample taken for sequencing was blood. The origin of the receptors is a human donor in good health. The donor label of this sample is uncertain.

The chain couples TRBV30 to TRBJ1-6; TRBD1 might be the D (5 bases). Germline V gene lookup returns CDR1 GTSNPN and CDR2 SVGIG (reference sequence). The CDR3 consists of 13 residues. V was pared by 2 bases and J by 9 bases, with 11 bases between. The CDR3 protein is CAWSKDSGSPLHF. CDR3 DNA: TGTGCCTGGAGTAAAGACAGTGGTTCACCCCTCCACTTT. The entire variable domain, with the rest obtained from reference TRBV30 and TRBJ1-6, is as follows: SQTIHQWPATLVQPVGSPLSLECTVEGTSNPNLYWYRQAAGRGLQLLFYSVGIGQISSEVPQNLSASRPQDRQFILSSKKLLLSDSGFYLCAWSKDSGSPLHFGNGTRLTVT.

The V gene is TRBV5-5, the J gene TRBJ2-7; D remains unclear. The germline V and J ends were trimmed by 0 bases and 2 bases, with 12 bases remaining between them. The CDR3 covers 15 residues. CDR1 and CDR2 from the germline V gene are SGHKS and YYEKEE (reference sequence). The CDR3 spells CASSLGPGDPYEQYF. CDR3 nucleotide sequence: TGTGCCAGCAGCTTGGGCCCGGGCGATCCCTACGAGCAGTACTTC. The whole variable domain, filled in from reference TRBV5-5 and TRBJ2-7, reads DAGVTQSPTHLIKTRGQQVTLRCSPISGHKSVSWYQQVLGQGPQFIFQYYEKEERGRGNFPDRFSARQFPNYSSELNVNALLLGDSALYLCASSLGPGDPYEQYFGPGTRLTVT.

CDR3 DNA sequence: TGCAGTGTTGAACGGTCTGAAAAACTGTTTTTT. Amino acid sequence: CSVERSEKLFF. This chain uses TRBV20-1 with TRBJ1-4; D gene uncertain. V was cut by 7 bases and J by 7 bases, with 10 bases left in between. This CDR3 contains 11 residues. Looked up from germline, CDR1 is DFQATT and CDR2 is SNEGSKA (reference sequence).

The chain has TRBV5-4 and TRBJ1-1; 7 nucleotides match TRBD1. Germline CDR1 reads SGHNT; CDR2 reads YYREEE (reference sequence). This CDR3 spans 14 amino acids. V shed 4 bases and J 3 bases; nucleotides not matched to a gene: 6. CDR3 DNA sequence: TGTGCCAGCAGCGTCGGACAGGAGGACACTGAAGCTTTCTTT. This sequence encodes CASSVGQEDTEAFF.

This chain connects TRBV12-3 or TRBV12-4 to TRBJ1-1; possibly TRBD1 for D (6 bases). V lost 2 bases and J lost 5, with 9 bases in between. This CDR3 region has 13 residues. The CDR3 protein is CASSLSQGTEAFF. CDR3 DNA sequence: TGTGCCAGCAGTTTATCCCAGGGGACTGAAGCTTTCTTT.

CDR3 sequence reads: CAAATTSGAGELFF. In DNA, the CDR3 is TGTGCAGCCGCAACGACTAGCGGGGCTGGGGAGCTGTTTTTT. J is TRBJ2-2 and V is TRBV19; 11 nucleotides align to TRBD2. The CDR3 spans 14 residues. Germline CDR1 reads LNHDA; CDR2 reads SQIVND (reference sequence).

This chain connects TRBV6-6 to TRBJ1-4; D gene unclear. The CDR3 totals 12 residues. Germline CDR1 and CDR2: MNHNY and SVGAGI (reference sequence). V lost 6 bases and J 7 bases, leaving 9 bases between the germline ends. The CDR3 is CASSPTSEKLFF. CDR3 DNA: TGTGCCAGCAGCCCGACATCTGAAAAACTGTTTTTT.

V and J are TRBV6-2 or TRBV6-3 and TRBJ1-5; D remains ambiguous. V was cut by 1 base and J by 3 bases, with 4 bases left in between. In germline, CDR1 is MNHEY, CDR2 SVGEGT. The CDR3 contains 13 residues. The CDR3 nucleotides read TGTGCCAGCAGTTACTATGACAATCAGCCCCAGCATTTT. It translates to CASSYYDNQPQHF.

This clone was found a few times. This chain uses TRBV10-2 with TRBJ2-5; possibly TRBD1 or TRBD2 for D (6 bases each). The CDR3 spans 14 residues. The V gene lost 0 bases and the J gene lost 5 bases, with 10 bases spanning the gap. The germline V gene encodes CDR1 WSHSY and CDR2 SAAADI. The CDR3 is CASSESTGGETQYF. CDR3 bases: TGCGCCAGCAGTGAGTCGACAGGAGGGGAGACCCAGTACTTC.

This clone was counted between two and nine times. V gene TRBV6-2 or TRBV6-3 combines with J gene TRBJ2-3; D not resolved. V lost 6 bases and J 0 bases, leaving 10 bases between the germline ends. This CDR3 contains 14 residues. Germline V gene data show CDR1 as MNHEY and CDR2 as SVGEGT. The CDR3 DNA reads as TGTGCCAGCAGCCTTGACACCAGCACAGATACGCAGTATTTT. This encodes CASSLDTSTDTQYF.

The V gene is TRBV6-5, the J gene TRBJ1-5; D uncertain. V lost 2 bases to trimming and J lost 0 bases, with 8 bases between them. CDR3 size: 15 residues. Germline assignment: CDR1 MNHEY and CDR2 SVGAGI. In DNA, the CDR3 is TGTGCCAGCAGTTACGGTCCTCATAGCAATCAGCCCCAGCATTTT. Its protein product is CASSYGPHSNQPQHF.

The chain links TRBV19 to TRBJ1-1, with D hard to call. This CDR3 contains 15 residues. Germline V lookup: CDR1 LNHDA, CDR2 SQIVND (reference sequence). Trimming left V 5 bases short and J 5 bases short, with 18 bases between. DNA for the CDR3: TGTGCCAGTAGTCTTTTGCAGGATGGATTGACTGAAGCTTTCTTT. Its translation: CASSLLQDGLTEAFF.

This sequence joins TRBV3-1 (or the pseudogene TRBV3-2) and TRBJ2-2, with 7 bases aligning to TRBD1. The V and J ends lost 0 bases and 7 bases, in that order; junction bases with no gene match: 8. The CDR3 runs to 16 residues. Germline assignment: CDR1 LGHDT and CDR2 YNNKEL (reference sequence). The CDR3 DNA reads TGTGCCAGCAGCCAAGATTTCGACAGGGAAGGCGGGGAGCTGTTTTTT. As protein: CASSQDFDREGGELFF.

The genes are TRBV18 and TRBJ2-3; 7 bases line up with TRBD1. Germline-derived CDR1 and CDR2 are KGHSH and LQKENI. The trim removed 4 bases at V and 6 bases at J, leaving 7 bases unmatched. CDR3 length equals 14 residues. CDR3 nucleotide sequence: TGTGCCAGCTCACGCCGAGGGACAGAGGATACGCAGTATTTT. Translated, it gives CASSRRGTEDTQYF.

A few counts support this clone. The genes are TRBV14 and TRBJ1-2; D gene unclear. The CDR3 is made up of 14 amino acids. Between the trimmed V and J ends, which lost 2 bases and 7 bases, there was a span of 14 bases. Germline V gene data show CDR1 as SGHDN and CDR2 as FVKESK. CDR3 in amino acids: CASSQRGVWGGYTF. The CDR3 nucleotides are TGTGCCAGCAGCCAACGAGGTGTTTGGGGTGGCTACACCTTC.

V usage is TRBV7-9 and J usage is TRBJ1-2, with 10 bases aligning to TRBD1. The germline V gene has CDR1 SEHNR and CDR2 FQNEAQ (reference sequence). CDR3 length equals 15 residues. After removal of 5 bases from V and 5 bases from J, the junction contained 8 bases not matched to a gene. The CDR3 reads CASSRTGGIKYGYTF. CDR3 nucleotide sequence: TGTGCCAGCAGCCGGACAGGGGGGATTAAGTATGGCTACACCTTC.

The V and J genes are TRBV18 and TRBJ1-1; 7 bases map to TRBD1. Germline CDR1 and CDR2: KGHSH and LQKENI. The CDR3 is made up of 15 amino acids. The junction had 3 bases not matched to a gene; V was cut back by 2 bases and J by 0 bases. The DNA of the CDR3 is TGTGCCAGCTCACCAGACAGGGACTTGAACACTGAAGCTTTCTTT. Its translation is CASSPDRDLNTEAFF.